The next 18 T cell receptor beta chains were all read from a single sample in a study of identical twins. TCRdb called the 5' RACE reads again in MiXCR, with one record for every CDR3 protein. The sample has hundreds of thousands of distinct CDR3 sequences; around 6% are singletons. Sequenced material: naive T cells sorted from blood. The receptors come from a man between 18 and 29 years old in good health.

This clonotype was detected a few times. The gene calls are TRBV10-1 and TRBJ2-1, with TRBD2 matching over 7 bases. Per the germline V gene, CDR1 is WNHNN and CDR2 is SYGVQD (reference sequence). The CDR3 consists of 14 residues. V gave up 2 bases and J gave up 6 bases; unmatched junction bases: 4. For the CDR3, the DNA is TGCGCCAGCAGTGAGGCGGGAGCCGGCAATGAGCAGTTCTTC. The encoded protein is CASSEAGAGNEQFF.

In its sample, this clonotype was seen many times. The gene calls are TRBV6-1 and TRBJ2-3; the match to TRBD1 covers 7 bases. Germline CDR1 and CDR2: MNHNS and SASEGT. This CDR3 is built from 14 residues. V dropped 7 bases and J dropped 5; count of bases not matched to a gene: 9. In DNA, the CDR3 is TGTGCCAGCATAGAGAGACAGGGAAGAGATACGCAGTATTTT. It is translated as CASIERQGRDTQYF.

The rearrangement joins TRBV29-1 to TRBJ2-1; TRBD1 matches at 9 bases. The J segment lost 3 bases and the V segment lost 4 bases, leaving 4 bases of the junction unmatched. The CDR3 runs to 14 residues. Germline V gene sequence: CDR1 SQVTM, CDR2 ANQGSEA. In nucleotides, the CDR3 is TGCAGCGTTGGGGGACAGGGAGGCTACAATGAGCAGTTCTTC. Residues: CSVGGQGGYNEQFF.

This clonotype was seen repeatedly, ten times or more. The chain carries TRBV29-1 and TRBJ2-7; TRBD2 agrees at 9 bases. The CDR3 loop spans 13 amino acids. CDR1 and CDR2 (germline): SQVTM, ANQGSEA. The CDR3 sequence is CSHSGSLSYEQYF. In nucleotides, the CDR3 is TGCTCCCATAGCGGGAGTTTATCCTACGAGCAGTACTTC.

This clonotype was detected many times. The J gene is TRBJ2-3, the V gene TRBV20-1; TRBD1 aligns across 8 bases. The germline CDR1 and CDR2 sequences are DFQATT and SNEGSKA (reference sequence). CDR3 length equals 14 residues. Germline trimming cut 4 bases from V and 0 bases from J; bases unmatched to any gene: 3. For the CDR3, the DNA is TGCAGTGCTAAGGGACAGGACAGCACAGATACGCAGTATTTT. Its protein is CSAKGQDSTDTQYF.

This clonotype was recorded a few times. The CDR3 nucleotides are TGTGCCAGCATGGTTCGTATCTCCTACGAGCAGTACGTC. Its translation: CASMVRISYEQYV. The V call is TRBV27, the J call TRBJ2-7; no reliable D call. Trimming left V 7 bases short and J 0 bases short, with 10 bases between. The CDR3 covers 13 residues. CDR1 MNHEY and CDR2 SMNVEV come from the germline V gene (reference sequence).

This sequence joins TRBV7-9 and TRBJ2-5; 14 nucleotides align to TRBD2. CDR1 and CDR2 (germline): SEHNR, FQNEAQ (reference sequence). V trimming: 5 bases; J trimming: 2 bases; junction bases outside the gene matches: 7. CDR3 length: 17 amino acids. The CDR3 DNA sequence: TGTGCCAGCAGCACCTTTCGGACTAGCGGGGGGCAAGAGACCCAGTACTTC. Translating gives CASSTFRTSGGQETQYF.

The sample holds many counts of this clonotype. The chain couples TRBV3-1 to TRBJ2-7, with D perhaps TRBD1 (5 bases). V gave up 4 bases and J gave up 6 bases, with 19 bases separating them. The germline CDR1 and CDR2 sequences are LGHDT and YNNKEL (reference sequence). The CDR3 contains 15 residues. CDR3 nucleotide sequence: TGTGCCAGCAGCCGCAGTGGGGCGGTTACGAGCGAGCAGTACTTC. Its translation: CASSRSGAVTSEQYF.

This clonotype turned up a few times. V and J are TRBV12-3 or TRBV12-4 and TRBJ1-4; D ambiguous. This CDR3 has 14 residues. Trimming removed 6 bases from V and 2 bases from J, with 10 bases in between. The CDR3 bases are TGTGCCAGCAGGGCTCCGGGGACTAATGAAAAACTGTTTTTT. This translates into CASRAPGTNEKLFF.

There are many counts of this clonotype. V gene TRBV4-2 combines with J gene TRBJ2-5; TRBD1 is a possible D gene (5 bases). The CDR3 is 13 residues long. Germline V gene data show CDR1 as LGHNA and CDR2 as YNFKEQ. V lost 5 bases and J lost 1, with 8 bases in between. CDR3 protein: CASSKGIQETQYF. CDR3 nucleotides: TGTGCCAGCAGCAAGGGGATCCAAGAGACCCAGTACTTC.

J is TRBJ2-6 and V is TRBV27, with D unclear. Trimming removed 3 bases at V and 0 bases at J, with 6 bases between. Germline assignment: CDR1 MNHEY and CDR2 SMNVEV (reference sequence). CDR3 length: 15 amino acids. Here the CDR3 reads CASSFYPSGANVLTF. CDR3 DNA sequence: TGTGCCAGCAGTTTCTACCCCTCTGGGGCCAACGTCCTGACTTTC.

J is TRBJ1-5 and V is TRBV25-1; the D is unclear. The length of the CDR3 is 12 residues. V dropped 6 bases and J dropped 5 bases, with 8 bases sitting between them. The germline V gene encodes CDR1 MGHDK and CDR2 SYGVNS. CDR3 in amino acids: CASRGIDQPQHF. The DNA of the CDR3 is TGTGCCAGCAGAGGAATTGATCAGCCCCAGCATTTT.

This clonotype has ten or more counts. This chain joins TRBV7-2 and TRBJ2-7; TRBD1 agrees at 7 bases. The CDR3 consists of 14 residues. Trimming at V came to 4 bases and at J to 0 bases, leaving 3 bases not matched to a gene. The V gene's germline CDR1 is SGHTA and CDR2 FQGNSA. The chain's CDR3 is CASSSGTDSYEQYF. Here the CDR3 DNA reads TGTGCCAGCAGCTCAGGGACAGACTCCTACGAGCAGTACTTC.

The chain uses TRBV12-3 or TRBV12-4 and TRBJ1-1, with D unresolved. The CDR3 extends over 14 amino acids. V was clipped by 2 bases and J by 0 bases, with 7 bases between them. The CDR3 sequence: CASSLIVMNTEAFF. The CDR3 bases are TGTGCCAGCAGTTTAATAGTGATGAACACTGAAGCTTTCTTT.

This clonotype has a handful of counts. The chain is built from TRBV3-1 and TRBJ1-1; D remains unclear. V lost 2 bases, J lost 3 bases, and 13 bases lay in between. The CDR3 length is 15 residues. The germline V gene encodes CDR1 LGHDT and CDR2 YNNKEL (reference sequence). The DNA for the CDR3 is TGTGCCAGCAGCCAATCCCAGAGGAGAGACACTGAAGCTTTCTTT. Translated, it gives CASSQSQRRDTEAFF. Full variable domain (remainder filled in from reference TRBV3-1 and TRBJ1-1): DTAVSQTPKYLVTQMGNDKSIKCEQNLGHDTMYWYKQDSKKFLKIMFSYNNKELIINETVPNRFSPKSPDKAHLNLHINSLELGDSAVYFCASSQSQRRDTEAFFGQGTRLTVV.

This clonotype showed up many times. The chain combines TRBV20-1 with TRBJ2-5, with TRBD1 identical over 9 bases. Trimming at V came to 3 bases and at J to 5 bases, leaving 4 bases not matched to a gene. The CDR3 is 13 residues long. Germline V gene sequence: CDR1 DFQATT, CDR2 SNEGSKA (reference sequence). DNA for the CDR3: TGCAGTGCTAGGTCGGACAGGGGTGAGACCCAGTACTTC. Translating it yields CSARSDRGETQYF.

This clonotype was recorded at least ten times. The chain recombines TRBV28 with TRBJ1-2, with D unresolved. The CDR3 is 14 residues long. Germline V CDR1 and CDR2: MDHEN, SYDVKM. The V gene lost 0 bases and the J gene lost 6 bases, with 11 bases spanning the gap. CDR3 in DNA: TGTGCCAGCAGTTTATGGGCCTCCCGGGATGGCTACACCTTC. The encoded protein is CASSLWASRDGYTF.

This clonotype has just a few counts. This chain links TRBV6-5 with TRBJ2-4, with TRBD1 matching 8 bases. J was trimmed by 9 bases and V by 0 bases; bases with no gene match: 13. This CDR3 has 17 residues. Germline CDR1 and CDR2: MNHEY and SVGAGI. The CDR3 here is CASSYSDSDRASGIQYF. CDR3 sequence (DNA): TGTGCCAGCAGTTACTCGGACTCGGACAGGGCCTCGGGCATTCAGTACTTC.